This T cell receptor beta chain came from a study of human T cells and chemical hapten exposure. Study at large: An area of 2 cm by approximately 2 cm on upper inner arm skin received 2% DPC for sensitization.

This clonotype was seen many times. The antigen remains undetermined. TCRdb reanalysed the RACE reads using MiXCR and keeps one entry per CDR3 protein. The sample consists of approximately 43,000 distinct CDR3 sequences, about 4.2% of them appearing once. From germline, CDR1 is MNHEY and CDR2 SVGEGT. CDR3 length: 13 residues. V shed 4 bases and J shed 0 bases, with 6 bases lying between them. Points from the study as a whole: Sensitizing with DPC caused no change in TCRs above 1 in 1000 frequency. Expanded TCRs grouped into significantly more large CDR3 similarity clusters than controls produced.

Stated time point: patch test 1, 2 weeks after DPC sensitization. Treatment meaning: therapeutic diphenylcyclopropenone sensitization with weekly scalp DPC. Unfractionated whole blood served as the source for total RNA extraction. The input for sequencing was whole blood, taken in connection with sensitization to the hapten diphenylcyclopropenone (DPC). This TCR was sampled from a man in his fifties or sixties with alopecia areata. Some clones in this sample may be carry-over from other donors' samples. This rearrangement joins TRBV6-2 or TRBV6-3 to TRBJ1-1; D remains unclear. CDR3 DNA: TGTGCCAGCAGTTCCTTCATGAACACTGAAGCTTTCTTT. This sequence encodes CASSSFMNTEAFF.